This T cell receptor beta chain stems from a study of PD-1 blockade in classical Hodgkin lymphoma. Study-wide findings and caveats: CD4+ TCR diversity climbed significantly by C4D1, unlike CD8+ TCR diversity. When set against healthy donors, newly diagnosed patients were reported to show lower baseline TCR diversity. Among the patients, those starting nivolumab under 1 year after ASCT were excluded. The causes of the repertoire differences, possibly disease activity or prior therapy, remain undefined.

This CDR3 has 16 residues. With V trimmed by 0 bases and J by 2 bases, 2 bases remained unmatched. Germline V gene sequence: CDR1 SGDLS, CDR2 YYNGEE. Clones were sequenced by immunoSEQ multiplex PCR, and TCRdb holds only the in-frame ones, with some missing. The sample carries thousands of clones, about nine tenths recorded once. Notes on this clone: The target antigen is unknown.

Every one of the patients relapsed after autologous stem cell transplantation (brentuximab vedotin exposure was variable). Purification of CD4+ T cells from thawed PBMCs was performed via magnetic negative selection. The sample here was CD4+ T cells from blood, taken at baseline. This chain uses TRBV9 with TRBJ1-3, with 10 positions matching TRBD1. The receptor comes from a human donor with classical Hodgkin lymphoma. CDR3: CASSVEGQGTGNTIYF. Written as DNA, the CDR3 is TGTGCCAGCAGCGTAGAGGGACAGGGGACTGGAAACACCATATATTTT. The full variable domain, its missing parts supplied by reference TRBV9 and TRBJ1-3, is DSGVTQTPKHLITATGQRVTLRCSPRSGDLSVYWYQQSLDQGLQFLIQYYNGEERAKGNILERFSAQQFPDLHSELNLSSLELGDSALYFCASSVEGQGTGNTIYFGEGSWLTVV.